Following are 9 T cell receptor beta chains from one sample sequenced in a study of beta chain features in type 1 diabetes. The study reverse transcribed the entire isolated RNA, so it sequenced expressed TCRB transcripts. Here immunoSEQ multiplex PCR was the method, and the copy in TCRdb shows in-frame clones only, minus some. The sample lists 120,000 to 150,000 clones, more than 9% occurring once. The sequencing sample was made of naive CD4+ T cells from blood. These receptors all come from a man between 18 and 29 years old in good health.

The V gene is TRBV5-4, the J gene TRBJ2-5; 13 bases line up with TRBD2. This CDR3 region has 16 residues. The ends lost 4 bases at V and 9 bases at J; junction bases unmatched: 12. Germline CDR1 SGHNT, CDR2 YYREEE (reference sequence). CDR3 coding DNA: TGTGCCAGCAGCACGGAAACTAGCGGGGGGGACGCGGCCCAGTACTTC. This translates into CASSTETSGGDAAQYF.

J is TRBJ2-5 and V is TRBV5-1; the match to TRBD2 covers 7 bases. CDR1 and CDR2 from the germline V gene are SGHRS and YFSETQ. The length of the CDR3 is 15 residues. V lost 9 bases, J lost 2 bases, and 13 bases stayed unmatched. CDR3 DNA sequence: TGCGCCACCGCCTTACTAGCGACCAATCAAGAGACCCAGTACTTC. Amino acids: CATALLATNQETQYF. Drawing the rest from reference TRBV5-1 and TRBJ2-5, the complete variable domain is KAGVTQTPRYLIKTRGQQVTLSCSPISGHRSVSWYQQTPGQGLQFLFEYFSETQRNKGNFPGRFSGRQFSNSRSEMNVSTLELGDSALYLCATALLATNQETQYFGPGTRLLVL.

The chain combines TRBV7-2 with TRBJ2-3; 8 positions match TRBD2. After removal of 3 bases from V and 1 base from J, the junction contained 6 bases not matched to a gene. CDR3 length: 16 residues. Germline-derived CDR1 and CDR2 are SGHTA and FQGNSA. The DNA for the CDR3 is TGTGCCAGCAGCTTTAAAGCTAGCGGGCGCACAGATACGCAGTATTTT. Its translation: CASSFKASGRTDTQYF.

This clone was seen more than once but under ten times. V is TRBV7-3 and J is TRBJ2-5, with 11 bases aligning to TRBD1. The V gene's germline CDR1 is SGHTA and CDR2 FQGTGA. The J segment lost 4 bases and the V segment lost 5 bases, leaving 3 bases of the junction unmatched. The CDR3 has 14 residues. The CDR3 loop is CASSHGTGGETQYF. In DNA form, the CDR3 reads TGTGCCAGCAGCCATGGGACAGGGGGAGAGACCCAGTACTTC.

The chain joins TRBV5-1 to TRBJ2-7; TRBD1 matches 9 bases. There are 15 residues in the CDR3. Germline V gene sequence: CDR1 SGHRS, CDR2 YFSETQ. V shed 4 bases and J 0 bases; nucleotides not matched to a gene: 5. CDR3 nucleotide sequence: TGCGCCAGCAGCCGAGGGACAGGGAGCTCCTACGAGCAGTACTTC. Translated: CASSRGTGSSYEQYF. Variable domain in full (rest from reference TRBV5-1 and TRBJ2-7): KAGVTQTPRYLIKTRGQQVTLSCSPISGHRSVSWYQQTPGQGLQFLFEYFSETQRNKGNFPGRFSGRQFSNSRSEMNVSTLELGDSALYLCASSRGTGSSYEQYFGPGTRLTVT.

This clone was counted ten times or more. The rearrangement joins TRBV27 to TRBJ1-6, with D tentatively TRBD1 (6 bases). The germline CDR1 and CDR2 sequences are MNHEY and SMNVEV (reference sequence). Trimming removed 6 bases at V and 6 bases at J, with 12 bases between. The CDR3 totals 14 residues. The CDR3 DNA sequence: TGTGCCAGCAGGAGGGGGGGGCTTAATTCACCCCTCCACTTT. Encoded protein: CASRRGGLNSPLHF.

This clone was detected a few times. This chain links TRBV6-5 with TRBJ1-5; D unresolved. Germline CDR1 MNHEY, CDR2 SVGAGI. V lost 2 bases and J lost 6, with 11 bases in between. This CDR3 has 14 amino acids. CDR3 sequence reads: CASSYGRTVQPQHF. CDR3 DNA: TGTGCCAGCAGTTACGGACGGACTGTTCAGCCCCAGCATTTT.

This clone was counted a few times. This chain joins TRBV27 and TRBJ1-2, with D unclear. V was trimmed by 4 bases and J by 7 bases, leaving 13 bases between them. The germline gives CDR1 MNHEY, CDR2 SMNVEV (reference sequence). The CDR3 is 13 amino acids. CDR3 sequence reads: CASSWAAEAGYTF. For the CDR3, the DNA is TGTGCCAGCAGTTGGGCCGCGGAGGCTGGCTACACCTTC.

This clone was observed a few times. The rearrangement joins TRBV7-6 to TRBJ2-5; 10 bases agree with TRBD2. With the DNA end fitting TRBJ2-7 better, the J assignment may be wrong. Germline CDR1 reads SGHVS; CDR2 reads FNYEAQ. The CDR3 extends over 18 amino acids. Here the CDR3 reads CASSLGMYSGGLSYEQYF. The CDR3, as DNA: TGTGCCAGCAGCTTAGGGATGTATAGCGGGGGGCTCTCCTACGAGCAGTACTTC.